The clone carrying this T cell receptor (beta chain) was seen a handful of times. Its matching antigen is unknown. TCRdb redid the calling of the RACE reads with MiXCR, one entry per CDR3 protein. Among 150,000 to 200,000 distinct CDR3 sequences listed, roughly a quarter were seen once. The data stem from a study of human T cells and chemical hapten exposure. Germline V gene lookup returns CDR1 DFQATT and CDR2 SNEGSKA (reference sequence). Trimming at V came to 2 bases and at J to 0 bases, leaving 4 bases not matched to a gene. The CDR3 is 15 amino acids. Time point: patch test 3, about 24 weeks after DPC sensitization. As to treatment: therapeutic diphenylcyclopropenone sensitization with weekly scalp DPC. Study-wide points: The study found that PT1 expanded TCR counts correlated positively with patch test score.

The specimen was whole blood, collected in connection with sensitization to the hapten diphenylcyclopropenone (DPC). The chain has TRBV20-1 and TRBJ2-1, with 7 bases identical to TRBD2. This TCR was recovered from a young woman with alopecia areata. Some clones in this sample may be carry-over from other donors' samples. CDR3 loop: CSARKAGSSYNEQFF. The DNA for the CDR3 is TGCAGTGCTAGAAAAGCGGGAAGCTCCTACAATGAGCAGTTCTTC.